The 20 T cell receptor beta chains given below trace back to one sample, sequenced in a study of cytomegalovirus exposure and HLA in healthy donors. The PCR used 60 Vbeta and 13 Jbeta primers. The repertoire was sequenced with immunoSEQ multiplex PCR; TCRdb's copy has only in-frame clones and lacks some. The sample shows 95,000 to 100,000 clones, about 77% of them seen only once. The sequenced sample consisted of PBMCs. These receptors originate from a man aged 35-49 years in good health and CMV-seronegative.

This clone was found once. The CDR3 region is CASRKGGGQPQHF. The CDR3 bases are TGTGCCAGCAGGAAGGGGGGGGGTCAGCCCCAGCATTTT. The J gene is TRBJ1-5, the V gene TRBV7-9; possible D gene TRBD1, 6 bases. The V end lost 6 bases, the J end lost 6 bases, and 12 bases lay between the germline ends. Germline values: CDR1 SEHNR, CDR2 FQNEAQ (reference sequence). This CDR3 has 13 amino acids. Based on the CDR3 plus reference TRBV7-9 and TRBJ1-5, the full variable domain is DTGVSQNPRHKITKRGQNVTFRCDPISEHNRLYWYRQTLGQGPEFLTYFQNEAQLEKSRLLSDRFSAERPKGSFSTLEIQRTEQGDSAMYLCASRKGGGQPQHFGDGTRLSIL.

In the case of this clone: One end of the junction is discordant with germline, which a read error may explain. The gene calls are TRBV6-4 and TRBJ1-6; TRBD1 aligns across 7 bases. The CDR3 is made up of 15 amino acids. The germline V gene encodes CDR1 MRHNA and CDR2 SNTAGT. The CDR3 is CASSDSTGCNSPLLF. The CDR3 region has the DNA TGTGCCAGCAGTGACTCGACAGGGTGCAATTCACCCCTCCTCTTT.

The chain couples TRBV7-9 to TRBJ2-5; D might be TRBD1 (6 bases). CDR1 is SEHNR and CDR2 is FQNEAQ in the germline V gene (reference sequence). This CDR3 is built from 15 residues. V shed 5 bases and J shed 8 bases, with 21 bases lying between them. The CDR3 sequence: CASSISKQGFGTQYF. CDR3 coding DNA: TGTGCCAGCAGCATCAGCAAACAGGGCTTTGGTACCCAGTACTTC.

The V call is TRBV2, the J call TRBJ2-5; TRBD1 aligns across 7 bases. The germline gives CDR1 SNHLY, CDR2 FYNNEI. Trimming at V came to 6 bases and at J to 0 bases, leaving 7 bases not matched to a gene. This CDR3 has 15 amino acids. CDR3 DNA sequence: TGTGCCAGCAGGGTACAGGGGCCGTACCAAGAGACCCAGTACTTC. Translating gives CASRVQGPYQETQYF.

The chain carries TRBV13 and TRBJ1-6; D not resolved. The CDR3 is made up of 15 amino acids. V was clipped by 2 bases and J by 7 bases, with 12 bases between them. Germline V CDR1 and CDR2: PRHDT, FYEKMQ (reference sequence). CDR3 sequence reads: CASSLRDKLNSPLHF. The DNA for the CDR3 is TGTGCCAGCAGCTTAAGAGATAAGCTAAATTCACCCCTCCACTTT.

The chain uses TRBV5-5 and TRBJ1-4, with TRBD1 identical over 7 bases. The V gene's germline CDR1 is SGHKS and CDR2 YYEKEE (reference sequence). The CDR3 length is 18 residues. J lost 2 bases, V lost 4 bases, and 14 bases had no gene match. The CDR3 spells CASSPLLGGAVTNEKLFF. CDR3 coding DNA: TGTGCCAGCAGCCCCCTTCTAGGGGGCGCCGTGACTAATGAAAAACTGTTTTTT.

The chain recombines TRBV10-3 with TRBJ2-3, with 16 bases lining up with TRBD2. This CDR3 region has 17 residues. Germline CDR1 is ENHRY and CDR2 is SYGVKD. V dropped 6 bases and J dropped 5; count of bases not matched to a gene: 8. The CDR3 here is CAIRPGLAGGQIDTQYF. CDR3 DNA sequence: TGTGCCATCAGGCCGGGACTAGCGGGGGGGCAGATAGATACGCAGTATTTT.

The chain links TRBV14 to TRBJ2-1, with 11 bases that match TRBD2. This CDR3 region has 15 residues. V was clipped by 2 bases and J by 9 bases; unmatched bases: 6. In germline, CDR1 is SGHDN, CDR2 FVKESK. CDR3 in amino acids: CASSQHLAGGLEQFF. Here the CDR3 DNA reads TGTGCCAGCAGCCAACACCTAGCGGGGGGCCTTGAGCAGTTCTTC.

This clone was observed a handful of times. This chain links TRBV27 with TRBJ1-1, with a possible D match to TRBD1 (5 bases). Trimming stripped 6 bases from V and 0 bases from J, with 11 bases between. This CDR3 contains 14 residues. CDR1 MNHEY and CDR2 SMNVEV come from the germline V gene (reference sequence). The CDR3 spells CASRAGRMNTEAFF. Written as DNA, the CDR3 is TGTGCCAGCAGGGCGGGACGAATGAACACTGAAGCTTTCTTT.

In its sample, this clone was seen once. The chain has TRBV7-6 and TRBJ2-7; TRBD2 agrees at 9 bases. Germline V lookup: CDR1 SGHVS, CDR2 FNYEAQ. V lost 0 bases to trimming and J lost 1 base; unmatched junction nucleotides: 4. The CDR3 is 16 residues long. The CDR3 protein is CASSLALAGASYEQYF. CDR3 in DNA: TGTGCCAGCAGCTTAGCGTTAGCGGGAGCTTCCTACGAGCAGTACTTC.

CDR3 bases: TGTGCCAGCAGTACCGGGACTAGCATCTACGAGCAGTACTTC. Translation: CASSTGTSIYEQYF. This chain links TRBV6-1 with TRBJ2-7; 9 bases agree with TRBD2. In germline, CDR1 is MNHNS, CDR2 SASEGT. CDR3 size: 14 residues. The J segment lost 3 bases and the V segment lost 5 bases, leaving 5 bases of the junction unmatched.

DNA for the CDR3: TGCGCCAGCAGCCAGGGGCAAGGACACCCTTCCTACGAGCAGTACTTC. It translates to CASSQGQGHPSYEQYF. J is TRBJ2-7 and V is TRBV4-1; a weak D match, TRBD1 (5 bases). Trimming took off 3 bases at V and 1 base at J, with 16 bases between the two ends. The CDR3 has 16 residues. The germline V gene encodes CDR1 MGHRA and CDR2 YSYEKL.

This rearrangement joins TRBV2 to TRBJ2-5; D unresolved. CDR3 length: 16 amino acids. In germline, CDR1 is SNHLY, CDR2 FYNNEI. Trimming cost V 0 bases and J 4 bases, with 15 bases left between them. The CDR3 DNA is TGTGCCAGCAGTGAAGCGCAGGTACCCGCCAGAGAGACCCAGTACTTC. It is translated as CASSEAQVPARETQYF.

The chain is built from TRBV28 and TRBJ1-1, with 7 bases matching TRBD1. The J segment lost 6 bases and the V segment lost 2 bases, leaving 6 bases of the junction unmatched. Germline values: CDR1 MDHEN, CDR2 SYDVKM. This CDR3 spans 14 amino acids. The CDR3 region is CASSLPDRESEAFF. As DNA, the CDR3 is TGTGCCAGCAGTTTACCCGACAGGGAGTCTGAAGCTTTCTTT. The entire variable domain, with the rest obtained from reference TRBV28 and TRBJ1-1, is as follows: DVKVTQSSRYLVKRTGEKVFLECVQDMDHENMFWYRQDPGLGLRLIYFSYDVKMKEKGDIPEGYSVSREKKERFSLILESASTNQTSMYLCASSLPDRESEAFFGQGTRLTVV.

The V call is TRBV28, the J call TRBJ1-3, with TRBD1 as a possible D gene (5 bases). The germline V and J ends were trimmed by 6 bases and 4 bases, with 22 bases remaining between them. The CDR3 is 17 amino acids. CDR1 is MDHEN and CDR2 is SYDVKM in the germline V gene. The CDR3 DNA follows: TGTGCCAGCAGCAAATCCGCGGGGCGTTTAGTAGGAAACACCATATATTTT. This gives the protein CASSKSAGRLVGNTIYF.

The chain's CDR3 is CATSRDPTDRGIGYGYTF. As DNA, the CDR3 is TGTGCCACCAGCAGAGATCCAACGGACAGGGGGATCGGCTATGGCTACACCTTC. The chain links TRBV15 to TRBJ1-2, with 10 nucleotides matching TRBD1. CDR3 length equals 18 residues. The germline V gene has CDR1 LNHNV and CDR2 YYDKDF (reference sequence). Trimming removed 0 bases from V and 4 bases from J; junction bases left unmatched: 11.

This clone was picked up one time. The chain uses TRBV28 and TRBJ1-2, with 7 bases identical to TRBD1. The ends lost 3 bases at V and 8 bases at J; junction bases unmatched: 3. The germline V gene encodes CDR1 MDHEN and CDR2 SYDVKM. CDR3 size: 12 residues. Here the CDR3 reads CASSLETGGYTF. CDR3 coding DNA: TGTGCCAGCAGTTTGGAGACAGGGGGCTACACCTTC.

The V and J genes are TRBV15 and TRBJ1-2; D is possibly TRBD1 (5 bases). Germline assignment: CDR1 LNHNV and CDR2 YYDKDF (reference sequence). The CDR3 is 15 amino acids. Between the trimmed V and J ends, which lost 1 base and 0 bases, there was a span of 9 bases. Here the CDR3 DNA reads TGTGCCACCAGCAGAGGGGGGGTGGCTAACTATGGCTACACCTTC. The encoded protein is CATSRGGVANYGYTF.

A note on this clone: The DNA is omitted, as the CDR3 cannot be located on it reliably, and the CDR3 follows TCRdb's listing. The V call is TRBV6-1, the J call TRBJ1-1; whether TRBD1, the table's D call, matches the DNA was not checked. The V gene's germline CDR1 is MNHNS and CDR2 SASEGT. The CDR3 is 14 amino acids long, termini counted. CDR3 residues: CASSTSTGGTEAFF.

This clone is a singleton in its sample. The CDR3 protein is CASNRGIDNSPLHF. CDR3 DNA: TGTGCCTCAAACAGGGGGATTGATAATTCACCCCTCCACTTT. The V call is TRBV30, the J call TRBJ1-6; the match to TRBD1 covers 8 bases. From germline, CDR1 is GTSNPN and CDR2 SVGIG (reference sequence). V lost 7 bases, J lost 5 bases, and 7 bases stayed unmatched. CDR3 length: 14 residues.